Below are 6 T cell receptor beta chains sequenced from a single sample in a study of yellow fever vaccine responses in identical twins. TCRdb used MiXCR to reprocess the RT-PCR reads, holding one entry per CDR3 protein. The sample has a few thousand distinct CDR3 sequences; 70% to 90% are singletons. The input for sequencing was T cells from blood (PBMCs), unsorted or a sorted subset (not recorded which), taken before or after yellow fever vaccination (not recorded which). Receptor source: a young woman who received the yellow fever vaccine.

The genes are TRBV10-3 and TRBJ1-1; D is ambiguous. This CDR3 has 15 residues. The V and J ends lost 0 bases and 3 bases respectively, with 11 bases between them. The germline CDR1 and CDR2 sequences are ENHRY and SYGVKD. This chain's CDR3 is CAISESMLRYTEAFF. In nucleotides, the CDR3 is TGTGCCATCAGTGAGTCGATGCTCAGGTACACTGAAGCTTTCTTT.

The chain employs TRBV11-2 and TRBJ2-5; D not certain. V shed 3 bases and J shed 8 bases, with 13 bases lying between them. Looked up from germline, CDR1 is SGHAT and CDR2 is FQNNGV. The CDR3 covers 13 residues. In DNA form, the CDR3 reads TGTGCCAGCAGCTTTTTCCCGGGCAATACCCAGTACTTC. Translated, it gives CASSFFPGNTQYF. Full variable domain (rest looked up from reference TRBV11-2 and TRBJ2-5): EAGVAQSPRYKIIEKRQSVAFWCNPISGHATLYWYQQILGQGPKLLIQFQNNGVVDDSQLPKDRFSAERLKGVDSTLKIQPAKLEDSAVYLCASSFFPGNTQYFGPGTRLLVL.

The J gene is TRBJ2-1, the V gene TRBV29-1; D not certain. CDR3 length equals 10 residues. Germline assignment: CDR1 SQVTM and CDR2 ANQGSEA. V was cut by 5 bases and J by 5 bases, with 4 bases left in between. The CDR3 is CSVFDNEQFF. The DNA for the CDR3 is TGCAGCGTTTTTGACAATGAGCAGTTCTTC.

This chain links TRBV11-1 with TRBJ1-1; maybe TRBD1 (5 bases). The CDR3 is 17 residues long. V was trimmed by 5 bases and J by 5 bases, leaving 24 bases between them. Germline V CDR1 and CDR2: SGHAT, FQDESV (reference sequence). This CDR3 is CASSAGTWSLVGTEAFF. CDR3 bases: TGTGCCAGCAGCGCAGGGACCTGGTCTTTAGTAGGTACTGAAGCTTTCTTT. Together with reference TRBV11-1 and TRBJ1-1, the CDR3 gives the full variable domain: EAEVAQSPRYKITEKSQAVAFWCDPISGHATLYWYRQILGQGPELLVQFQDESVVDDSQLPKDRFSAERLKGVDSTLKIQPAELGDSAMYLCASSAGTWSLVGTEAFFGQGTRLTVV.

The rearrangement links TRBV11-1 to TRBJ2-2; no reliable D call. This CDR3 region has 13 residues. V lost 2 bases and J lost 3, with 4 bases in between. CDR1 is SGHAT and CDR2 is FQDESV in the germline V gene (reference sequence). CDR3 sequence reads: CASSLLDTGELFF. The DNA for the CDR3 is TGTGCCAGCAGCTTACTGGACACCGGGGAGCTGTTTTTT.

The chain joins TRBV29-1 to TRBJ2-7; D not certain. The V and J ends lost 5 bases and 2 bases respectively, with 10 bases between them. Germline values: CDR1 SQVTM, CDR2 ANQGSEA. This CDR3 region has 12 residues. Here the CDR3 DNA reads TGCAGCGTTCAAAAAACAACCTACGAGCAGTACTTC. Encoded protein: CSVQKTTYEQYF.